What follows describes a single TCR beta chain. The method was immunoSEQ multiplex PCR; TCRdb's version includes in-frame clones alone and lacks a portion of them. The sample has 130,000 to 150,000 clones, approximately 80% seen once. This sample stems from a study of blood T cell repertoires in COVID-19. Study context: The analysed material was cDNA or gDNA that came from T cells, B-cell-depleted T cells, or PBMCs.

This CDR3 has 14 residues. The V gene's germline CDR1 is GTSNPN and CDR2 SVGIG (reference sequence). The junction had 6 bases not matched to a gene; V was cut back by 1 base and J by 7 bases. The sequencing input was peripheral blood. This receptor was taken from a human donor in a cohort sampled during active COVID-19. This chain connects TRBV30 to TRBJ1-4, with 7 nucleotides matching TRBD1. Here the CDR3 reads CAWSAYRGSEKLFF. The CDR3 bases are TGTGCCTGGAGTGCCTACAGGGGTTCTGAAAAACTGTTTTTT.